The TCR beta chain under discussion was sequenced for a study of cytomegalovirus exposure and HLA in healthy donors. Findings and limits, study-wide: A list of approximately 150 TCR beta chains associated with cytomegalovirus was given.

This cohort consisted of healthy bone marrow donors. Researchers ran the PCR with 60 Vbeta and 13 Jbeta primers. Here immunoSEQ multiplex PCR was the method, and the copy in TCRdb shows in-frame clones only, minus some. The sample lists some 150,000 clones, roughly 79% occurring once. Of note for this clone: Its antigen is as yet unknown.

There are 12 residues in the CDR3. The V and J ends lost 5 bases and 8 bases respectively, with 12 bases between them. Germline-derived CDR1 and CDR2 are MDHEN and SYDVKM. The sequence was obtained from a man aged 35-49 years in good health and CMV-seropositive. The chain is built from TRBV28 and TRBJ1-2; tentatively, D is TRBD1 (6 bases). Sequencing was done on a sample of PBMCs. The CDR3 is CASSRSGVGYTF. The CDR3 DNA follows: TGTGCCAGCAGTCGGTCAGGGGTCGGCTACACCTTC.